Presented here are 18 T cell receptor beta chains from one specimen sequenced in a study of breast tumors, draining lymph nodes, adjacent tissues. TCRdb used MiXCR to reprocess the multiplex PCR reads, holding one entry per CDR3 protein. The sample yields tens of thousands of distinct CDR3 sequences, under 30% seen once. The sample was breast tumor tissue. The receptors here all came from a female donor with breast cancer. Some clones in this sample may be carry-over from other donors' samples.

This clonotype was recorded at least ten times. The gene calls are TRBV19 and TRBJ1-2; the D gene is possibly TRBD1 (6 bases). The CDR3 is 13 residues long. Between the trimmed V and J ends, which lost 5 bases and 3 bases, there was a span of 10 bases. Germline V gene sequence: CDR1 LNHDA, CDR2 SQIVND (reference sequence). CDR3 bases: TGTGCCAGTAGTCGACAGGCGGACTATGGCTACACCTTC. As protein: CASSRQADYGYTF.

There are many counts of this clonotype. The rearrangement joins TRBV19 to TRBJ1-2; D not resolved. CDR1 and CDR2 (germline): LNHDA, SQIVND (reference sequence). The CDR3 consists of 14 residues. V was cut by 1 base and J by 4 bases, with 10 bases left in between. This CDR3 reads CASSIGVGSYGYTF. CDR3 bases: TGTGCCAGTAGTATAGGGGTCGGGAGCTATGGCTACACCTTC.

A few counts support this clonotype. The chain combines TRBV20-1 with TRBJ1-1; D is undetermined. Germline values: CDR1 DFQATT, CDR2 SNEGSKA (reference sequence). The CDR3 has 13 amino acids. Between the trimmed V and J ends, which lost 4 bases and 3 bases, there was a span of 12 bases. The CDR3 here is CSATHTRDTEAFF. The CDR3 DNA sequence: TGCAGTGCTACCCACACTAGGGACACTGAAGCTTTCTTT.

Many counts were recorded for this clonotype. The V gene is TRBV9, the J gene TRBJ2-2; possible D gene TRBD1, 6 bases. CDR1 is SGDLS and CDR2 is YYNGEE in the germline V gene. CDR3 length: 15 residues. Trimming cost V 1 base and J 4 bases, with 11 bases left between them. The DNA of the CDR3 is TGTGCCAGCAGCGTAACCGGCAGGGGCACCGGGGAGCTGTTTTTT. Amino acids: CASSVTGRGTGELFF.

This chain uses TRBV3-1 with TRBJ2-7, with 8 bases that match TRBD1. Trimming took 6 bases from V and 6 from J; bases not matched to a gene: 4. CDR1 is LGHDT and CDR2 is YNNKEL in the germline V gene (reference sequence). The CDR3 has 12 residues. The CDR3 spells CASSRTGREQYF. In DNA, the CDR3 is TGTGCCAGCAGTCGGACAGGGCGCGAGCAGTACTTC.

This clonotype was seen many times. An end of the junction differs from the germline gene, which may be a read error. The V call is TRBV7-7, the J call TRBJ2-2; possible D gene TRBD2, 6 bases. This CDR3 comprises 14 residues. CDR1 SSHAT and CDR2 FNYEAQ come from the germline V gene (reference sequence). The CDR3 reads CASSRESWGGELFF. In nucleotides, the CDR3 is TGTGCTAGCAGCCGGGAGAGTTGGGGCGGGGAGCTGTTTTTT.

This clonotype came up many times. The chain carries TRBV30 and TRBJ2-2; D not resolved. There are 13 residues in the CDR3. Per the germline V gene, CDR1 is GTSNPN and CDR2 is SVGIG (reference sequence). Trimming cost V 1 base and J 5 bases, with 8 bases left between them. CDR3 protein: CAWSGWGTGELFF. CDR3 DNA sequence: TGTGCCTGGAGTGGGTGGGGAACCGGGGAGCTGTTTTTT.

This clonotype was seen more than once but under ten times. The junction departs from germline at one end; a sequencing error may be responsible. The chain has TRBV6-4 and TRBJ2-6, with TRBD2 identical over 8 bases. Germline V lookup: CDR1 MRHNA, CDR2 SNTAGT. This CDR3 region has 16 residues. The CDR3 is CASSDVSGDGANVLAF. In DNA, the CDR3 is TGTGCCAGCAGTGACGTTAGCGGGGACGGGGCCAACGTCCTGGCTTTC.

In this sample, this clonotype turned up many times. The J gene is TRBJ1-2, the V gene TRBV7-6, with 10 nucleotides matching TRBD1. The CDR3 consists of 17 residues. CDR1 SGHVS and CDR2 FNYEAQ come from the germline V gene. J was trimmed by 8 bases and V by 5 bases; bases with no gene match: 17. The CDR3 spells CASSPYVERQGARGYTF. DNA of the CDR3: TGTGCCAGCAGCCCCTACGTAGAGAGACAGGGGGCGCGCGGCTACACCTTC.

This clonotype came up many times. Germline and junction disagree at one end, which may indicate a read error. CDR3 coding DNA: TGCGCCAGCAGCCAAGTCACCGGGACGCCGACAAAACTCTTC. Amino acid sequence: CASSQVTGTPTKLF. This rearrangement joins TRBV4-1 to TRBJ2-1; D may correspond to TRBD1 or TRBD2 (5 bases each). The CDR3 is 14 residues long. Germline V gives CDR1 MGHRA, CDR2 YSYEKL.

This clonotype was observed many times. The V gene is TRBV9, the J gene TRBJ2-5, with TRBD2 as a possible D gene (6 bases). CDR3 size: 17 residues. Germline V gene sequence: CDR1 SGDLS, CDR2 YYNGEE. The V gene lost 4 bases and the J gene lost 2 bases, with 21 bases spanning the gap. CDR3 region: CASSPRGAWGDQETQYF. In nucleotides, the CDR3 is TGTGCCAGCAGCCCCCGTGGGGCATGGGGGGATCAAGAGACCCAGTACTTC.

This clonotype showed up many times. The chain links TRBV5-6 to TRBJ2-7; 7 nucleotides align to TRBD1. Germline V gene sequence: CDR1 SGHDT, CDR2 YYEEEE. The CDR3 has 17 residues. Trimming removed 2 bases from V and 6 bases from J; junction bases left unmatched: 17. For the CDR3, the DNA is TGTGCCAGCAGCTTAAATGGGTTGGGCAGGGGGTCGGTCGAGCAGTACTTC. Its translation: CASSLNGLGRGSVEQYF.

At least ten counts were recorded for this clonotype. The chain carries TRBV27 and TRBJ2-2; 9 bases agree with TRBD1. The germline CDR1 and CDR2 sequences are MNHEY and SMNVEV (reference sequence). J lost 13 bases, V lost 3 bases, and 3 bases had no gene match. This CDR3 has 12 residues. The CDR3 is CASSFTGGSLFF. The CDR3 coding sequence is TGTGCCAGCAGTTTTACAGGGGGCTCGCTGTTTTTT.

As DNA, the CDR3 is TGTGCCAGCAGCGACACCGACAGGGGGTGGGCTGAAGCTTTCTTT. Translated, it gives CASSDTDRGWAEAFF. The chain has TRBV13 and TRBJ1-1; TRBD1 matches at 9 bases. The germline V gene has CDR1 PRHDT and CDR2 FYEKMQ (reference sequence). V lost 5 bases, J lost 6 bases, and 10 bases stayed unmatched. This CDR3 is 15 amino acids long.

This chain connects TRBV14 to TRBJ1-1; 8 nucleotides agree with TRBD1. V was clipped by 4 bases and J by 3 bases; unmatched bases: 4. CDR3 length equals 14 residues. The germline CDR1 and CDR2 sequences are SGHDN and FVKESK. CDR3 bases: TGTGCCAGCAGCCTCCAGGGGGCCTACACTGAAGCTTTCTTT. Translated: CASSLQGAYTEAFF.

This clonotype was observed many times. This chain links TRBV20-1 with TRBJ1-5; D might be TRBD1 (6 bases). The CDR3 consists of 15 residues. Trimming pared 3 bases from V and 0 bases from J, leaving 12 bases between. Looked up from germline, CDR1 is DFQATT and CDR2 is SNEGSKA (reference sequence). CDR3 loop: CSASSGTTSNQPQHF. In DNA, the CDR3 is TGCAGTGCTAGTTCTGGGACAACTAGCAATCAGCCCCAGCATTTT.

Ten or more counts support this clonotype. V and J are TRBV4-1 and TRBJ1-4; possible D gene TRBD1, 6 bases. The V end was cut by 3 bases, the J end by 2 bases, with 16 bases between. The CDR3 spans 17 residues. CDR1 and CDR2 from the germline V gene are MGHRA and YSYEKL. CDR3 protein: CASSHEGGGATNEKLFF. In nucleotides, the CDR3 is TGCGCCAGCAGCCACGAAGGCGGGGGGGCGACTAATGAAAAACTGTTTTTT.

A note on this clonotype: This may come from a read error, since a much larger clone is one base off. The chain is built from TRBV11-2 and TRBJ2-1; tentatively, D is TRBD2 (5 bases). Trimming removed 1 base from V and 3 bases from J, with 13 bases in between. Germline CDR1 is SGHAT and CDR2 is FQNNGV. The CDR3 extends over 16 amino acids. The CDR3, as DNA: TGTGCCAGCAGCTTAGCCTCGGACGGGGTCTACAATGAGCAGTTCTTC. It is translated as CASSLASDGVYNEQFF.